The sequence of this TCR beta chain was determined in a study of blood T cell repertoires in COVID-19. The CDR3 has 15 amino acids. Losses at the gene ends were 4 bases for V and 0 bases for J; bases not matched to a gene: 7. Germline lookup yields CDR1 SGDLS and CDR2 YYNGEE. Only in-frame clones appear in the TCRdb table, and some are missing; sequencing was by immunoSEQ multiplex PCR. This table has under 300,000 clones, approximately 83% appearing once. The sequenced material came from PBMCs or T cells enriched from blood (not recorded which). This chain links TRBV9 with TRBJ2-7; TRBD1 aligns across 7 bases. The receptor's source is a woman aged 45-59 years who had recovered from COVID-19. Written as DNA, the CDR3 is TGTGCCAGCAGCCCCCGGACAGGCGGCTCCTACGAGCAGTACTTC. This translates into CASSPRTGGSYEQYF.